The clone carrying this T cell receptor beta chain was observed a few times. These data come from a study of beta chain features in type 1 diabetes. Germline loops: CDR1 SQVTM, CDR2 ANQGSEA. V lost 7 bases and J lost 3; bases outside the gene matches: 6. The CDR3 is 12 amino acids. Expressed TCRB transcripts were sequenced after all isolated RNA was converted to cDNA. Assay: immunoSEQ multiplex PCR; the TCRdb copy retains only in-frame clones and omits some. The sample lists 150,000 to 180,000 clones, around 10% occurring once. Purities in excess of 95% were seen in all sorted populations. This clonotype was sampled from a man younger than 30 in good health. The rearrangement joins TRBV29-1 to TRBJ2-7; 7 bases are a match to TRBD2. Sequencing was performed on central memory CD4+ T cells from blood. The CDR3 loop is CSAIGLVYEQYF. CDR3 in DNA: TGCAGCGCCATTGGACTAGTCTACGAGCAGTACTTC.